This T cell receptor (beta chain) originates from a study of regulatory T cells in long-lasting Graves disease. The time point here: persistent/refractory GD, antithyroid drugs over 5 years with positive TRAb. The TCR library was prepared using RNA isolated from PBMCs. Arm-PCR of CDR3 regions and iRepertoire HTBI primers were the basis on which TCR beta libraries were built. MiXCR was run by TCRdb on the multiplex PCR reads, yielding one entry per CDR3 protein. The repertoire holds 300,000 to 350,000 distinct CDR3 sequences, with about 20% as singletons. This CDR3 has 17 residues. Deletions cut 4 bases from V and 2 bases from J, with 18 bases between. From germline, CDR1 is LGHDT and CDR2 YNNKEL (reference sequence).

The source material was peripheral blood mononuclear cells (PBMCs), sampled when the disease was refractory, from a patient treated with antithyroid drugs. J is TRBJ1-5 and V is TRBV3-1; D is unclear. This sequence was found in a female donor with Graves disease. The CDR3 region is CASSLSLSGGGNQPQHF. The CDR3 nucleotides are TGTGCCAGCAGCCTTTCACTTTCGGGCGGGGGCAATCAGCCCCAGCATTTT.